Below, 11 T cell receptor beta chains from the same sample are listed, as sequenced in a study of blood T cell repertoires in COVID-19. The assay was immunoSEQ multiplex PCR, and TCRdb's table has in-frame clones only and misses some. Here the sample spans about 190,000 clones, around nine tenths being singletons. The sample comprised peripheral blood. Receptors originate from a man aged 25 to 40 with acute or convalescent COVID-19.

This CDR3 reads CASSQTWSSYNSPLHF. The CDR3 bases are TGCGCCAGCAGCCAGACCTGGAGCTCCTATAATTCACCCCTCCACTTT. The chain has TRBV4-1 and TRBJ1-6; no firm D call. CDR3 length equals 16 residues. V lost 3 bases to trimming and J lost 0 bases, with 9 bases between them. Germline CDR1 MGHRA, CDR2 YSYEKL.

This chain connects TRBV19 to TRBJ2-4; TRBD1 is a possible D gene (6 bases). The V gene lost 4 bases and the J gene lost 8 bases, with 21 bases spanning the gap. The CDR3 sequence is 16 residues long. Germline CDR1 reads LNHDA; CDR2 reads SQIVND (reference sequence). The CDR3 is CASSTAGDVKSDIQYF. The CDR3 bases are TGTGCCAGTAGTACCGCAGGGGATGTAAAGTCGGACATTCAGTACTTC.

The chain is built from TRBV7-3 and TRBJ1-1; TRBD1 is a possible D gene (5 bases). The ends were cut back, 5 bases at V and 0 bases at J, with 10 bases in the middle. CDR1 is SGHTA and CDR2 is FQGTGA in the germline V gene. This CDR3 region has 14 residues. The CDR3 region has the DNA TGTGCCAGCAGCCCGCTGGGGCTGAACACTGAAGCTTTCTTT. Its translation: CASSPLGLNTEAFF.

Comment on this clone: Other DNA variants within this sample encode the same CDR3. The rearrangement links TRBV28 to TRBJ1-5, with D uncertain. V lost 4 bases to trimming and J lost 5 bases, with 3 bases between them. CDR1 is MDHEN and CDR2 is SYDVKM in the germline V gene. This CDR3 spans 11 amino acids. The CDR3 bases are TGTGCCAGCAGTTCATATCAGCCCCAGCATTTT. Translated: CASSSYQPQHF.

The rearrangement uses TRBV9 and TRBJ1-4, with D tentatively TRBD1 (5 bases). The CDR3 is 13 amino acids. The germline gives CDR1 SGDLS, CDR2 YYNGEE. V shed 5 bases and J shed 4 bases, with 9 bases lying between them. The CDR3 bases are TGTGCCAGCAGTTCCGGGGGTAATGAAAAACTGTTTTTT. This gives the protein CASSSGGNEKLFF.

This chain joins TRBV20-1 and TRBJ1-1; 8 bases are shared with TRBD1. V was pared by 6 bases and J by 11 bases, with 5 bases of the junction left unmatched. Germline V gene lookup returns CDR1 DFQATT and CDR2 SNEGSKA (reference sequence). This CDR3 contains 10 residues. DNA for the CDR3: TGCAGTGCCTACCGGGACAGGGCTTTCTTT. It is translated as CSAYRDRAFF.

The V gene is TRBV10-1, the J gene TRBJ2-2; D might be TRBD1 (5 bases). Looked up from germline, CDR1 is WNHNN and CDR2 is SYGVQD (reference sequence). This CDR3 is built from 16 residues. V dropped 2 bases and J dropped 2 bases, with 12 bases sitting between them. For the CDR3, the DNA is TGCGCCAGCAGTGAGAACGGGCAGGGCAACACCGGGGAGCTGTTTTTT. Its protein is CASSENGQGNTGELFF.

The chain joins TRBV4-1 to TRBJ2-1, with 7 bases that match TRBD2. Germline CDR1 and CDR2: MGHRA and YSYEKL. CDR3 length: 16 amino acids. The ends lost 1 base at V and 0 bases at J; junction bases unmatched: 3. CDR3 in DNA: TGCGCCAGCAGCCAAGGGACTAGGAGCTCCTACAATGAGCAGTTCTTC. Its protein product is CASSQGTRSSYNEQFF.

The rearrangement links TRBV7-6 to TRBJ2-7, with TRBD1 as a possible D gene (6 bases). CDR3 size: 12 residues. Trimming left V 5 bases short and J 3 bases short, with 8 bases between. Germline CDR1 SGHVS, CDR2 FNYEAQ. The CDR3 is CASSAQGYEQYF. The DNA of the CDR3 is TGTGCCAGCAGCGCACAGGGCTACGAGCAGTACTTC.

The rearrangement uses TRBV30 and TRBJ2-1; 7 nucleotides match TRBD1. J was trimmed by 5 bases and V by 4 bases; bases with no gene match: 11. From germline, CDR1 is GTSNPN and CDR2 SVGIG (reference sequence). The CDR3 has 15 amino acids. This chain's CDR3 is CAWNQPGQSDNEQFF. The CDR3 region has the DNA TGTGCCTGGAATCAACCGGGACAGTCAGACAATGAGCAGTTCTTC.

In its sample, this clone was seen a few times. The V call is TRBV5-4, the J call TRBJ2-7; 11 nucleotides align to TRBD2. The CDR3 is 16 residues long. Germline-derived CDR1 and CDR2 are SGHNT and YYREEE (reference sequence). Here the CDR3 reads CATRLAGRSSSYEQYF. CDR3 nucleotide sequence: TGTGCTACTAGACTAGCGGGGAGGAGTAGCTCCTACGAGCAGTACTTC.